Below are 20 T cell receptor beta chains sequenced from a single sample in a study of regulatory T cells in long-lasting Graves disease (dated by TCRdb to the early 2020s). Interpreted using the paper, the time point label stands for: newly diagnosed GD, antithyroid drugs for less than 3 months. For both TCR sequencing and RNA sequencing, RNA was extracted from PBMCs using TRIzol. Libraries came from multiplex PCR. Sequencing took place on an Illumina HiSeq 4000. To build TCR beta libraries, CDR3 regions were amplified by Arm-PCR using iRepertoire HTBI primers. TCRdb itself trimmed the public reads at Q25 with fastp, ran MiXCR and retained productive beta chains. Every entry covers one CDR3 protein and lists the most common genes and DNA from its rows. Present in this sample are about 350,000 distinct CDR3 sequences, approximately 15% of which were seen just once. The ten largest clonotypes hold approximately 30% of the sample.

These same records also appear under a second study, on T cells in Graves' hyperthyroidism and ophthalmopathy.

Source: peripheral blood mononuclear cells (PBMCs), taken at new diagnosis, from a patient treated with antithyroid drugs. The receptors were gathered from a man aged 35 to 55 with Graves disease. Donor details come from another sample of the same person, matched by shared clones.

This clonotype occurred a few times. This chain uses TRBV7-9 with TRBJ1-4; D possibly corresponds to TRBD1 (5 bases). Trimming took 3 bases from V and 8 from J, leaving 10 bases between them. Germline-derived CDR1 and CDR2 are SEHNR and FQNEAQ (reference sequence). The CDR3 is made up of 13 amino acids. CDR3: CASSFPGREKLFF. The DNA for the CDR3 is TGTGCCAGCAGCTTTCCAGGGAGGGAAAAACTGTTTTTT.

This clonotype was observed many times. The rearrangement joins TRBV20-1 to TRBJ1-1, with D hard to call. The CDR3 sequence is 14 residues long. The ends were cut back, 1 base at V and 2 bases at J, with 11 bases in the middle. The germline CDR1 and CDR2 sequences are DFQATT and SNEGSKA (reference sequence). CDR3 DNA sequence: TGCAGTGCTAGAGCTGGTCATTACAACACTGAAGCTTTCTTT. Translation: CSARAGHYNTEAFF.

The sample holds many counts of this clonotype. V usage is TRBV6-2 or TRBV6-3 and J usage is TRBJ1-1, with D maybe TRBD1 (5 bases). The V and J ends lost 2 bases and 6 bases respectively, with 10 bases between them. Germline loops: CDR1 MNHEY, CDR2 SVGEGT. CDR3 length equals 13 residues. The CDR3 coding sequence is TGTGCCAGCAGTTACAGCAGGGCGGCTGAAGCTTTCTTT. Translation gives CASSYSRAAEAFF.

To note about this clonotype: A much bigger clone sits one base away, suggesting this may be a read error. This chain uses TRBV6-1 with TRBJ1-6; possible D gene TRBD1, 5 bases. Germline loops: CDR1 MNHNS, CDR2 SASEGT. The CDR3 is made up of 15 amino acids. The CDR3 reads CASRLGGQGYTPFHF. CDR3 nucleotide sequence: TGTGCCAGCAGGCTAGGCGGACAAGGATATACACCCTTCCACTTT.

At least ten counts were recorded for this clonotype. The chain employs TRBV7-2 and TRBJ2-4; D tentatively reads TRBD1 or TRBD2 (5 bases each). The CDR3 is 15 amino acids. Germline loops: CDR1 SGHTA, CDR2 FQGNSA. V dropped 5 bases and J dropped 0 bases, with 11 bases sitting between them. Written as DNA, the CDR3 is TGTGCCAGCAGCGCAACCGGGACAGCCAAAAACATTCAGTACTTC. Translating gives CASSATGTAKNIQYF.

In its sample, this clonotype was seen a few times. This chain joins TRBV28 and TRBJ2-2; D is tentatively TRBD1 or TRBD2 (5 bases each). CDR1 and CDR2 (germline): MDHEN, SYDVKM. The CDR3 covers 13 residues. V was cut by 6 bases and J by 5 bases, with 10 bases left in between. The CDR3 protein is CASRRGVTGELFF. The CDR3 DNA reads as TGTGCCAGCAGGCGAGGGGTTACCGGGGAGCTGTTTTTT.

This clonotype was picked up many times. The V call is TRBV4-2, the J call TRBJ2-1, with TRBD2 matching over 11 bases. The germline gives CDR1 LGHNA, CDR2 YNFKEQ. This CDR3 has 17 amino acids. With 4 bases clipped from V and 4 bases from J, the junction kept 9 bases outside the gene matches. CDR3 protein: CASSRLAGGREYNEQFF. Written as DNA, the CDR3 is TGTGCCAGCAGCCGGTTAGCGGGGGGGCGGGAGTACAATGAGCAGTTCTTC.

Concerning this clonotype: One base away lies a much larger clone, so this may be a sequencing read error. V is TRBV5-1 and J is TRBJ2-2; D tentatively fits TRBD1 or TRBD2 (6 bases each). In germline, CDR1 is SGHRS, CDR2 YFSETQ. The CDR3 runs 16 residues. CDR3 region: CASSWGASANTGGLFF. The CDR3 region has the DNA TGCGCCAGCAGCTGGGGGGCAAGCGCGAACACCGGGGGGCTGTTTTTT.

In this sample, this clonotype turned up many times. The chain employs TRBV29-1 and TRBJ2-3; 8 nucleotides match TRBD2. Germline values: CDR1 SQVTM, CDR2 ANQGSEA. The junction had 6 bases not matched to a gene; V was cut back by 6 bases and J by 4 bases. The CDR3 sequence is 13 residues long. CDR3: CSVFAGGADTQYF. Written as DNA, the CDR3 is TGCAGCGTCTTCGCGGGGGGTGCAGATACGCAGTATTTT.

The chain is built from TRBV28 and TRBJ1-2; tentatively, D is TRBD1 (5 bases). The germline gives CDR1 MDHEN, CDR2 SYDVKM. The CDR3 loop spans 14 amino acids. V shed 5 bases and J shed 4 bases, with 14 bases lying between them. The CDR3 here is CASSTLGGSYGYTF. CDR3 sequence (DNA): TGTGCCAGCAGTACCCTGGGGGGATCCTATGGCTACACCTTC.

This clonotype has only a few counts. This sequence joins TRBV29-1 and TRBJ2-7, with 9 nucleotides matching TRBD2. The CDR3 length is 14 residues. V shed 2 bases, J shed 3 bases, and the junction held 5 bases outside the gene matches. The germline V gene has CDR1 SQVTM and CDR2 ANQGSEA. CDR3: CSVESLAGDYEQYF. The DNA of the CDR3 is TGCAGCGTTGAAAGTTTAGCGGGGGACTACGAGCAGTACTTC.

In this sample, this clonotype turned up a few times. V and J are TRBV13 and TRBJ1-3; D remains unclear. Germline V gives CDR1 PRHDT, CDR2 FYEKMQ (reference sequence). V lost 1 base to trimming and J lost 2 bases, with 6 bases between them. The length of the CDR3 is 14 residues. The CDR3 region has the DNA TGTGCCAGCAGCTTAGCCGGACCTGGAAACACCATATATTTT. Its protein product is CASSLAGPGNTIYF.

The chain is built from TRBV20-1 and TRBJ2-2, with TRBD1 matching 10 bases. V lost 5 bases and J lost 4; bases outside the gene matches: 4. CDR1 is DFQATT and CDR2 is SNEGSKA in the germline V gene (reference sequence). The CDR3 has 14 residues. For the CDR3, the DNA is TGCAGTGCTGCGGGACAGGGGCCCACCGGGGAGCTGTTTTTT. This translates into CSAAGQGPTGELFF.

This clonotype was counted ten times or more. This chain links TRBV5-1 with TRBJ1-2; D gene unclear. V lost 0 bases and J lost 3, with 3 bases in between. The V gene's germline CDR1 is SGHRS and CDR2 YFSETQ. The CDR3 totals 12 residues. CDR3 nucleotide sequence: TGCGCCAGCAGCTTGGAAGACTATGGCTACACCTTC. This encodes CASSLEDYGYTF.

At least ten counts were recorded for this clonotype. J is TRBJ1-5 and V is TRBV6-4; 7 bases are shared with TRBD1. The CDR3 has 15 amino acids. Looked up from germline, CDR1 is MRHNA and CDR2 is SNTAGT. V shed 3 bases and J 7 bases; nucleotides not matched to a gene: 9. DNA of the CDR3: TGTGCCAGCAGTGAAATCCCAGGGGGGGGACAGCCCCAGCATTTT. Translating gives CASSEIPGGGQPQHF.

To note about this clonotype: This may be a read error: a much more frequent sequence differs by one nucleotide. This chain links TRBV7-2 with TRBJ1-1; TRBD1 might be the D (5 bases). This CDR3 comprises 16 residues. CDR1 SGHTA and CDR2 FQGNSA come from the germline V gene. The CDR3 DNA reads TGTGCCAGCACCTCCCGGGGGGGGACCTTGAACACTGAAGCTTCCTTT. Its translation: CASTSRGGTLNTEASF.

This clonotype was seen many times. The CDR3: CALGLTYEQYF. In nucleotides, the CDR3 is TGTGCCTTAGGGCTGACCTACGAGCAGTACTTC. The chain is built from TRBV30 and TRBJ2-7, with D unclear. The germline V gene encodes CDR1 GTSNPN and CDR2 SVGIG (reference sequence). The germline V and J ends were trimmed by 7 bases and 2 bases, with 9 bases remaining between them. This CDR3 spans 11 amino acids.

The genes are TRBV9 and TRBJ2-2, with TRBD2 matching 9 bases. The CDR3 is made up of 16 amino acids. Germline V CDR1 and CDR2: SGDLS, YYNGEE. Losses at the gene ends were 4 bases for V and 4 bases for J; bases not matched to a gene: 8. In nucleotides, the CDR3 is TGTGCCAGCAGCCTCCAGGCGACTAGCGGCACCGGGGAGCTGTTTTTT. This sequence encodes CASSLQATSGTGELFF.

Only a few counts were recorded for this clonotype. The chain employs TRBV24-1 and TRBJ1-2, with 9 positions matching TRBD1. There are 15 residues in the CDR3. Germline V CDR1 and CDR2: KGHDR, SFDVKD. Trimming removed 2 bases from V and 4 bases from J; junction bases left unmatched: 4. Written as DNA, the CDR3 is TGTGCCACCAGTGATTCCGGACAGGGGCTCTATGGCTACACCTTC. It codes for CATSDSGQGLYGYTF.

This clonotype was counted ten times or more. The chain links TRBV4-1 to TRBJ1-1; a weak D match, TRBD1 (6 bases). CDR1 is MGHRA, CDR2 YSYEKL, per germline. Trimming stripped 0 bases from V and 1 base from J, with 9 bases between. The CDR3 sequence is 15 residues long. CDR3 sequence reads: CASSQEGAQNTEAFF. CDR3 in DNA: TGCGCCAGCAGCCAAGAGGGGGCGCAGAACACTGAAGCTTTCTTT.